Below, one T cell receptor beta chain is given with its context. The sample is drawn from a study of blood T cell repertoires in COVID-19. Study details: From T cells, B-cell-depleted T cells, or PBMCs came the material, which was cDNA or gDNA.

Enrollees, roughly 18 to 89 years old, lived in 24 US areas. Membership in each cohort depended on participant-reported clinical history. Original processing methods: Researchers report that nucleated cell counts were estimated from reference gene primer amplification. Profiling relied on immunoSEQ multiplex PCR, and the TCRdb table lists in-frame clones only, not all of them. Clone size and the V and J calls come from that table; the DNA yielded D and trimming. The sample holds about 250,000 clones, about nine tenths seen once. V gave up 4 bases and J gave up 1 base, with 12 bases separating them. From germline, CDR1 is SGHNT and CDR2 YENEEA. The CDR3 extends over 15 amino acids.

This TCR derives from a man aged 18 to 29 who had recovered from COVID-19. The chain is built from TRBV11-3 and TRBJ2-3, with D possibly TRBD2 on 6 matching bases. The source material was PBMCs or T cells enriched from blood (not recorded which). In DNA, the CDR3 is TGTGCCAGCAGCTCACTAGCACAACGCACAGATACGCAGTATTTT. Translation: CASSSLAQRTDTQYF.